These 9 T cell receptor beta chains came from one sample sequenced in a study of blood T cell repertoires in COVID-19. Generated by immunoSEQ multiplex PCR, the TCRdb table keeps only in-frame clones and is missing some. The data show hundreds of thousands of clones, under 85% seen once. The sequenced material came from peripheral blood. Receptors originate from a woman in her twenties or thirties with COVID-19, enrolled during active disease.

This chain links TRBV30 with TRBJ1-5; TRBD1 matches 10 bases. The CDR3 is 14 residues long. Trimming cost V 0 bases and J 11 bases; bases outside gene matches: 7. The germline V gene encodes CDR1 GTSNPN and CDR2 SVGIG (reference sequence). The CDR3 loop reads CAWSVGTGVGAQHF. DNA for the CDR3: TGTGCCTGGAGTGTAGGGACAGGGGTCGGGGCCCAGCATTTT.

The chain combines TRBV2 with TRBJ2-5; 11 bases agree with TRBD2. The CDR3 runs to 14 residues. V lost 6 bases and J lost 3; bases outside the gene matches: 3. Germline CDR1 reads SNHLY; CDR2 reads FYNNEI. CDR3 in DNA: TGTGCCAGCAGGGAACTAGCGGGGGAAGAGACCCAGTACTTC. It translates to CASRELAGEETQYF.

The chain is built from TRBV9 and TRBJ2-3, with 8 positions matching TRBD2. The CDR3 contains 16 residues. Trimming cost V 3 bases and J 0 bases; bases outside gene matches: 6. In germline, CDR1 is SGDLS, CDR2 YYNGEE. In DNA, the CDR3 is TGTGCCAGCAGCGCTTTAGCGGGATCGAGCACAGATACGCAGTATTTT. It yields the protein CASSALAGSSTDTQYF. The entire variable domain, with the rest obtained from reference TRBV9 and TRBJ2-3, is as follows: DSGVTQTPKHLITATGQRVTLRCSPRSGDLSVYWYQQSLDQGLQFLIQYYNGEERAKGNILERFSAQQFPDLHSELNLSSLELGDSALYFCASSALAGSSTDTQYFGPGTRLTVL.

The CDR3 sequence: CASSFDFTGELFF. The DNA of the CDR3 is TGCGCCAGCAGCTTTGACTTCACCGGGGAGCTGTTTTTT. The V gene is TRBV5-1, the J gene TRBJ2-2; D unresolved. V was clipped by 2 bases and J by 4 bases, with 6 bases between them. This CDR3 is 13 amino acids long. Germline loops: CDR1 SGHRS, CDR2 YFSETQ.

The CDR3 DNA is TGCGCCAGCAGCCAAGACATGGCGGGGTGGGGCACAGATACGCAGTATTTT. Translating gives CASSQDMAGWGTDTQYF. The V call is TRBV4-1, the J call TRBJ2-3, with a weak D call TRBD2 (6 bases). Germline-derived CDR1 and CDR2 are MGHRA and YSYEKL. This CDR3 has 17 residues. The ends were cut back, 0 bases at V and 1 base at J, with 14 bases in the middle.

The chain has TRBV7-9 and TRBJ2-3; 12 bases fit TRBD1. The germline CDR1 and CDR2 sequences are SEHNR and FQNEAQ (reference sequence). J was trimmed by 0 bases and V by 6 bases; bases with no gene match: 13. The CDR3 runs 19 residues. CDR3 residues: CASSFSYGTGGVSTDTQYF. The CDR3 bases are TGTGCCAGCAGTTTCTCCTACGGGACAGGGGGCGTCAGCACAGATACGCAGTATTTT.

This chain uses TRBV15 with TRBJ1-1, with a possible D match to TRBD1 (6 bases). The CDR3 totals 13 residues. Per germline, CDR1 LNHNV and CDR2 YYDKDF (reference sequence). V was shortened by 6 bases and J by 5 bases, with 13 bases between the two germline ends. CDR3 DNA sequence: TGTGCCACCAGAGGAACAGGGTATACTGAAGCTTTCTTT. Protein: CATRGTGYTEAFF.

V and J are TRBV5-6 and TRBJ2-2; 10 bases line up with TRBD1. Germline V gene data show CDR1 as SGHDT and CDR2 as YYEEEE. Trimming cost V 3 bases and J 6 bases; bases outside gene matches: 11. The CDR3 is 17 amino acids. The CDR3 nucleotides are TGTGCCAGCAGCTCCCGAATGTTGACAGGGGGCTCCGGGGAGCTGTTTTTT. This sequence encodes CASSSRMLTGGSGELFF. The whole variable domain, remainder taken from reference TRBV5-6 and TRBJ2-2, is DAGVTQSPTHLIKTRGQQVTLRCSPKSGHDTVSWYQQALGQGPQFIFQYYEEEERQRGNFPDRFSGHQFPNYSSELNVNALLLGDSALYLCASSSRMLTGGSGELFFGEGSRLTVL.

The chain uses TRBV29-1 and TRBJ1-2; maybe TRBD1 (6 bases). CDR1 is SQVTM, CDR2 ANQGSEA, per germline. The CDR3 totals 11 residues. Trimming left V 7 bases short and J 8 bases short, with 14 bases between. CDR3 sequence reads: CSAHRDGGYTF. Written as DNA, the CDR3 is TGCAGCGCCCACAGGGATGGAGGCTACACCTTC.